This T cell receptor beta chain emerged from a study of blood T cell repertoires in COVID-19 (dated by TCRdb to 2018 to 2021). Regarding the research as a whole: Samples covering the acute and convalescent phases of COVID-19 were provided by collaborators in the United States, Italy and Spain. The material from the prospective study consisted of cDNA or gDNA derived from T cells, B-cell-depleted T cells, or PBMCs. Deeply sampled blood TCRbeta repertoires from subjects exposed to, actively infected with, or recovered from COVID-19 were included in the dataset. The repertoires were made available in a free public database intended to serve as a resource for research on the immune response to SARS-CoV-2. The samples were drawn from two sources: the first 160 participants of the ongoing ImmuneRACE study, and 1,000 to 1,500 subjects contributed by 6 global collaborators. The sample metadata nearly always contained a de-identified subject ID, COVID-19 status, age in years and sex. Where available, HLA class I and class II types were taken from metadata supplied by the sample provider and were not determined by assay-based typing.

Collaborating institutions collected whole blood in K2EDTA tubes following their own protocols. For TCRbeta analysis, collaborators shipped samples in one of three forms: frozen whole blood, isolated PBMCs, or DNA extracted from either of those sample types. The immunoSEQ Assay, a bias-controlled multiplex PCR, was used to amplify TCRbeta CDR3 regions from genomic DNA. The authors processed their data as follows. The number of nucleated cells in each sample was estimated by amplification of reference gene primers within the assay. To quantify the absolute abundance of each unique TCRbeta CDR3 rearrangement, sequence reads were collapsed and filtered. For each sample, productive Simpson clonality was calculated by taking the square root of Simpson's diversity index across productive rearrangements. TCRdb limited this immuneACCESS table to in-frame rearrangements with V and J called. A share of clones is missing; checked studies link under half to unresolved V genes, and the rest is unexplained. V and J calls and clone size follow that table, whereas D and trimming were derived from the DNA. For this sample the table gives roughly 30,000 clones, of which 90% to 95% were detected only once. The ten largest clones add up to around 3.6% of the sample.

Points on this clone: Its antigen specificity is not known. Base quality data are lacking; no much larger clone is found one base away.

Via the germline V gene, CDR1 is LGHNA and CDR2 YNFKEQ. The CDR3 spans 16 residues, from the cysteine through the phenylalanine. Of all the DNA, just the CDR3 is kept, 48 bases in frame from base 1. A distance of 14 bases separates the germline ends of V and J, which lose 1 base and 2 bases respectively. The study at large found these results: How much clinical and demographic metadata was included differed by source and by participant, and the metadata was provided uncurated.

This receptor was identified in a man aged 55 to 70 with acute or convalescent COVID-19. The chain is assembled from TRBV4-2 and TRBJ1-1; D gene: possibly TRBD1, on 6 matching bases. The sample comprised peripheral blood. The bases are TGTGCCAGCAGCCAAGGCCTCAGGGGAGTAAACACTGAAGCTTTCTTT. It encodes CASSQGLRGVNTEAFF.